One T cell receptor (beta chain) is described in this entry. The data are from a study of T cell responses to AZD1222 COVID-19 vaccine. The germline V and J ends were trimmed by 7 bases and 4 bases, with 14 bases remaining between them. Germline CDR1 is MNHEY and CDR2 is SVGAGI. The CDR3 covers 14 residues. Produced via immunoSEQ multiplex PCR; TCRdb's table is partial and in-frame only. This table has under 150,000 clones, roughly nine tenths appearing once. The sequences come from peripheral blood, collected 28 days after the second AZD1222 dose. This receptor was taken from an adult who received the AZD1222 COVID-19 vaccine. The rearrangement uses TRBV6-5 and TRBJ1-5, with D tentatively TRBD1 (6 bases). DNA for the CDR3: TGTGCCAGCATCCGGGACATGGCAAATCAGCCCCAGCATTTT. Translating gives CASIRDMANQPQHF.